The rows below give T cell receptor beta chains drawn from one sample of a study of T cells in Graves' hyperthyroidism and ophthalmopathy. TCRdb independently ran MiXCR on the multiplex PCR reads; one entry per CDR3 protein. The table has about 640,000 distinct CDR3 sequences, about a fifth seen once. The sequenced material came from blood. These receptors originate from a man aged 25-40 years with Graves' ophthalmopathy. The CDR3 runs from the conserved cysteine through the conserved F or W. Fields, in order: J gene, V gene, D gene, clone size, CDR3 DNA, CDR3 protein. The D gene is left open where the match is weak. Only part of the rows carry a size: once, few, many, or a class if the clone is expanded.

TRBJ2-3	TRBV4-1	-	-	TGCGCCAGCAGCCAAGCCCGGACAAGTAGCACAGATACGCAGTATTTT	CASSQARTSSTDTQYF
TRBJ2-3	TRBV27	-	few	TGTGCCAGCAGTTCTAAAAGCACAGATACGCAGTATTTT	CASSSKSTDTQYF
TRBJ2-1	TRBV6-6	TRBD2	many	TGTGCCAGCAGCTATAGCGGGAATGAGCAGTTCTTC	CASSYSGNEQFF
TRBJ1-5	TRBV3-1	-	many	TGTGCCAGCAGCCAAGGGGGGTTGGCGCCCCAGCATTTT	CASSQGGLAPQHF
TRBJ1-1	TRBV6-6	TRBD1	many	TGTGCCAGCAGTTACCCGGACAGGGGCGCGCGGAACACTGAAGCTTTCTTT	CASSYPDRGARNTEAFF
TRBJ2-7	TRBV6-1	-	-	TGTGCCACCAGCTGGGGGGAAACCTACGAGCAGTACTTC	CATSWGETYEQYF
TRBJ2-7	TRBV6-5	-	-	TGTGCCAGCAGTTACGGTGCAGATTCCTACGAGCAGTACTTC	CASSYGADSYEQYF
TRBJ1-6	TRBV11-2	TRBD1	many	TGTGCCAGCAGCGCATTACAGGGGTACGGTTCACCCCTCCACTTT	CASSALQGYGSPLHF
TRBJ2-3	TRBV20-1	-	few	TGCAGTGCTAGAGAGCTGGGTGCCTATGCAGATACGCAGTATTTT	CSARELGAYADTQYF
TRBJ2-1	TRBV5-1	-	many	TGCGCCAGCAGCTTGCCCACGACAGGGAGGGTAGAAAATGAGCAGTTCTTC	CASSLPTTGRVENEQFF
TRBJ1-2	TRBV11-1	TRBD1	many	TGTGCCAGCAGCTCAGGGGGCGCTAATGGCTACACCTTC	CASSSGGANGYTF
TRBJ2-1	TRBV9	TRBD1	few	TGTGCCAGCAGCGTAGCTCGGACAGGGGGAGACTACAATGAGCAGTTCTTC	CASSVARTGGDYNEQFF
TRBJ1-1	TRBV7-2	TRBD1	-	TGTGCCAGCAGCAATATAGGGGGCGTGCGTGACGCTTTCTTT	CASSNIGGVRDAFF
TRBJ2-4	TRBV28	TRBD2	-	TGTGCCAGCAGCCCGGGAGGGGGGGAAAACATTCAGTACTTC	CASSPGGGENIQYF
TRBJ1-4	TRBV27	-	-	TGTGCCAGCAGAAGGGACCGGTATAATGAAAAACTGTTTTTT	CASRRDRYNEKLFF
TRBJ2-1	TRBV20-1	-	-	TGCAGTGCTAGTAGGGACAGGAAACGCGGGAGGGGTTTGGAGCAGTTCTTC	CSASRDRKRGRGLEQFF
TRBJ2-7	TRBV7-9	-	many	TGTGCCAGCAGCTCCCGTGTACAGGTTGGGCCTCGGGACGAGCAGTACTTC	CASSSRVQVGPRDEQYF
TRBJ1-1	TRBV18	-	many	TGTGCCAGCTCACCACTGGGGGACACTGAAGCTTTCTTT	CASSPLGDTEAFF
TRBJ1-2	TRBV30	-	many	TGTGCCTGGAGTCTGAATAACTATGGCTACACCTTC	CAWSLNNYGYTF
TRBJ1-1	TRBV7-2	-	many	TGTGCCAGCAGCTTATGGGGGATTGAAGCTTTCTTT	CASSLWGIEAFF
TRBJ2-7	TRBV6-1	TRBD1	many	TGTGCCAGCAGTGAGGGCCCCGGGACAGCCTACGAGCAGTACTTC	CASSEGPGTAYEQYF
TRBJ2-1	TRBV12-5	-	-	TGTGCTAGTGGTACCACGATCGCCGACAATGAGCAGTTCTTC	CASGTTIADNEQFF
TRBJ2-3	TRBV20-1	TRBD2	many	TGCAGTGCTGGACTAGCGGGAGAATACGCAGATACGCAGTATTTT	CSAGLAGEYADTQYF
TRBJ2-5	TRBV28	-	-	TGTGCCAGCAGTAGATTCCAAGAACGAGAGACCCAGTACTTC	CASSRFQERETQYF
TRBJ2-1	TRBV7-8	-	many	TGTGCCAGCAGCTTAGCACCCCTTGTTGGATCCTACAATGAGCAGTTCTTC	CASSLAPLVGSYNEQFF
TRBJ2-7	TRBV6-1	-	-	TGTGCCAGCAGGAAACCGGGAGAGGGCTACGAGCAGTACTTC	CASRKPGEGYEQYF
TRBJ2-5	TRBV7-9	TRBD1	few	TGTGCCAGCAGCTCCAACAGGGGGCTAGAGACCCAGTACTTC	CASSSNRGLETQYF
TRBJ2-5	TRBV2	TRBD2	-	TGTGCCAGCAGTGAACGACTAGCGGGAGAGGAGACCCAGTACTTC	CASSERLAGEETQYF
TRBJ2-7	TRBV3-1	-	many	TGTGCCAGCAGCACCAACTACGAGCAGTACTTC	CASSTNYEQYF
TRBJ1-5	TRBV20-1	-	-	TGCAGTGCTAGAGATTCCCGGGCCTCAGATAGCAATCAGCCCCAGCATTTT	CSARDSRASDSNQPQHF
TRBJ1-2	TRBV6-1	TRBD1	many	TGTGCCAGCAGGGGGGGACAGGGAACCTATGGCTACACCTTC	CASRGGQGTYGYTF
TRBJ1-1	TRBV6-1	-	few	TGTGCCAGCAGTCCCCCCGGGGTGGGCACTGAAGCTTTCTTT	CASSPPGVGTEAFF
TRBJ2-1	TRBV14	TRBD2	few	TGTGCCAGCAGCCAAGATCTAGCGGGAGAACAGTTCTTC	CASSQDLAGEQFF